This record looks at one T cell receptor (beta chain) sequence and its context. The donors were adults (healthy and HIV-negative) with no recent acute infections or vaccinations. Genomic DNA for unsorted samples, which was extracted with the QIAamp DNA Blood Mini kit, came from 81 million or so PBMCs. The source of the sample is a study of shared clonotypes between healthy human individuals. This CDR3 has 16 amino acids. Deletions cut 6 bases from V and 0 bases from J, with 15 bases between. Germline V gene lookup returns CDR1 SNHLY and CDR2 FYNNEI. At deep level, the assay was performed. Some 30,000 T cell genomes (approximately 0.3 ug DNA) went into each PBMC replicate. The table came from immunoSEQ multiplex PCR; TCRdb's copy has only in-frame clones and leaves some out. The sample lists roughly 450,000 clones; 60% to 85% were seen once.

The chain has TRBV2 and TRBJ2-4, with D possibly TRBD1 on 6 matching bases. This receptor was obtained from a woman aged 40 to 50 in good health. Some clones in this sample may be carry-over from other donors' samples. The sequenced material came from PBMCs. The CDR3 here is CASRYNRELAKNIQYF. CDR3 nucleotide sequence: TGTGCCAGCAGATATAACAGGGAACTAGCCAAAAACATTCAGTACTTC.